This T cell receptor beta chain was sequenced for a study of T cells after yellow fever vaccination. This clonotype has only a few counts. Its antigen is unidentified. Germline-derived CDR1 and CDR2 are DFQATT and SNEGSKA (reference sequence). Trimming at V came to 0 bases and at J to 1 base, leaving 6 bases not matched to a gene. The CDR3 covers 16 residues. Generation of TCR cDNA used 5'RACE template switching (which added a universal primer site and UMIs). One entry per CDR3 protein, called by TCRdb with MiXCR from the 5' RACE reads. The sample shows some 350,000 distinct CDR3 sequences, around 4.1% of them seen only once. Study findings and constraints: Although the secondary response was weaker, it peaked faster, at day 5 versus 15. Within FACS-sorted repertoires, abundant clonotypes contaminating from the bulk population could be present.

The sequence was obtained from a man aged 18 to 29 who received the YFV17D yellow fever vaccine. V and J are TRBV20-1 and TRBJ2-5; 9 positions agree with TRBD1. Sequencing was performed on PBMCs, taken 5 days after the yellow fever booster vaccination. The DNA of the CDR3 is TGCAGTGCTAGAGATCTTCGGACAGGGGTCCAAGAGACCCAGTACTTC. It yields the protein CSARDLRTGVQETQYF.